The 28 T cell receptor beta chains below were found in one sample sequenced in a study of cytomegalovirus exposure and HLA in healthy donors. It was with 60 Vbeta and 13 Jbeta primers that the PCR ran. The assay was immunoSEQ multiplex PCR, and TCRdb's table has in-frame clones only and misses some. The sample has roughly 120,000 clones, and its top ten clones hold around 2.4%. The sample comprised PBMCs. The receptors stem from a man aged 40-49 years in good health and CMV-seronegative.

This chain joins TRBV10-3 and TRBJ2-1; 14 bases are a match to TRBD2. From germline, CDR1 is ENHRY and CDR2 SYGVKD. V lost 5 bases, J lost 0 bases, and 12 bases stayed unmatched. The CDR3 has 20 residues. The CDR3 DNA is TGTGCCATCAGTAACAATCCGGGACTAGCGGGAGCCAGCTCCTACAATGAGCAGTTCTTC. Translation: CAISNNPGLAGASSYNEQFF.

V and J are TRBV27 and TRBJ2-5; 11 bases agree with TRBD2. Trimming cost V 4 bases and J 5 bases; bases outside gene matches: 6. The CDR3 sequence is 15 residues long. Germline V gene sequence: CDR1 MNHEY, CDR2 SMNVEV (reference sequence). For the CDR3, the DNA is TGTGCCAGCAGTTCCACTAGCGGGAGTCTGGAGACCCAGTACTTC. As protein: CASSSTSGSLETQYF.

V gene TRBV5-1 combines with J gene TRBJ2-5; D is undetermined. The V end lost 2 bases, the J end lost 4 bases, and 9 bases lay between the germline ends. The CDR3 totals 13 residues. CDR1 is SGHRS, CDR2 YFSETQ, per germline. The CDR3: CASSFSSGETQYF. The DNA for the CDR3 is TGCGCCAGCAGCTTTAGCTCTGGAGAGACCCAGTACTTC.

Comment on this clone: At one of its ends the junction is not consistent with the germline gene, which may arise from a read error. The chain uses TRBV18 and TRBJ2-1; the match to TRBD1 covers 8 bases. Germline CDR1 and CDR2: KGHSH and LQKENI. The CDR3 totals 15 residues. In DNA form, the CDR3 reads TGTGCTAGCTCACCCCGGGACAGGTCCTACAATGAGCAGTTCTTC. Protein product: CASSPRDRSYNEQFF.

This chain uses TRBV19 with TRBJ1-1, with D possibly being TRBD1 (6 bases). The germline V and J ends were trimmed by 3 bases and 4 bases, with 15 bases remaining between them. CDR1 and CDR2 from the germline V gene are LNHDA and SQIVND (reference sequence). CDR3 length: 15 residues. The CDR3 nucleotides are TGTGCCAGTAGTATTCCTTCCCAGGGGCCCACTGAAGCTTTCTTT. Encoded protein: CASSIPSQGPTEAFF.

DNA for the CDR3: TGTGCCAGCAGTGAGACTGGTGGCAGGGCCGGAAGAGAGACCCAGTACTTC. Residues: CASSETGGRAGRETQYF. This chain connects TRBV25-1 to TRBJ2-5, with a tentative D call TRBD1 (5 bases). This CDR3 contains 17 residues. Germline V gives CDR1 MGHDK, CDR2 SYGVNS. Deletions cut 3 bases from V and 4 bases from J, with 21 bases between.

V and J are TRBV7-6 and TRBJ2-5; 8 bases align to TRBD1. Germline lookup yields CDR1 SGHVS and CDR2 FNYEAQ. The V segment lost 4 bases and the J segment 2 bases; nucleotides outside the gene matches: 3. The CDR3 covers 14 residues. CDR3 sequence reads: CASSSQGGQETQYF. The CDR3 region has the DNA TGTGCCAGCAGCTCACAGGGGGGACAAGAGACCCAGTACTTC.

This rearrangement joins TRBV2 to TRBJ1-6; 7 bases map to TRBD1. The germline V gene has CDR1 SNHLY and CDR2 FYNNEI. V was clipped by 4 bases and J by 10 bases; unmatched bases: 4. The CDR3 is 13 residues long. This CDR3 reads CASSGDRLSPLHF. DNA for the CDR3: TGTGCCAGCAGTGGGGACAGACTATCACCCCTCCACTTT.

V and J are TRBV5-4 and TRBJ2-6, with D possibly matching TRBD2 (5 bases). The CDR3 extends over 14 amino acids. Germline-derived CDR1 and CDR2 are SGHNT and YYREEE (reference sequence). The V end lost 4 bases, the J end lost 3 bases, and 8 bases lay between the germline ends. For the CDR3, the DNA is TGTGCCAGCAGCGAGGGTGTTGGGGCCAACGTCCTGACTTTC. Its protein is CASSEGVGANVLTF. The variable domain in full, with the rest retrieved from reference TRBV5-4 and TRBJ2-6, is ETGVTQSPTHLIKTRGQQVTLRCSSQSGHNTVSWYQQALGQGPQFIFQYYREEENGRGNFPPRFSGLQFPNYSSELNVNALELDDSALYLCASSEGVGANVLTFGAGSRLTVL.

This chain joins TRBV9 and TRBJ1-2, with a tentative D call TRBD1 (5 bases). The CDR3 consists of 17 residues. V dropped 4 bases and J dropped 8 bases, with 27 bases sitting between them. Looked up from germline, CDR1 is SGDLS and CDR2 is YYNGEE. CDR3 in amino acids: CASSPKLAGGRQWGYTF. The CDR3 DNA is TGTGCCAGCAGCCCGAAACTGGCCGGGGGACGGCAGTGGGGCTACACCTTC.

V and J are TRBV9 and TRBJ2-7; the D gene is possibly TRBD2 (5 bases). V lost 0 bases and J 0 bases, leaving 10 bases between the germline ends. Germline loops: CDR1 SGDLS, CDR2 YYNGEE. The length of the CDR3 is 15 residues. For the CDR3, the DNA is TGTGCCAGCAGCGTAGGCGGGCATTCCTCCTACGAGCAGTACTTC. Its protein product is CASSVGGHSSYEQYF.

The chain recombines TRBV29-1 with TRBJ2-7; 11 bases agree with TRBD2. Germline-derived CDR1 and CDR2 are SQVTM and ANQGSEA. The CDR3 is made up of 13 amino acids. Trimming removed 7 bases from V and 3 bases from J; junction bases left unmatched: 5. CDR3 nucleotide sequence: TGCAGCGGCAGACTAGCGGGAAACTACGAGCAGTACTTC. This codes for CSGRLAGNYEQYF.

CDR3 nucleotide sequence: TGTGCCAGCAGCTTAGCAGCGGGGCTGCGGGATCAGCAGTTCTTC. It encodes CASSLAAGLRDQQFF. The chain is built from TRBV11-3 and TRBJ2-1; 7 bases are a match to TRBD2. Germline lookup yields CDR1 SGHNT and CDR2 YENEEA. CDR3 size: 15 residues. After removal of 1 base from V and 11 bases from J, the junction contained 11 bases not matched to a gene.

V and J are TRBV16 and TRBJ1-2; 9 bases agree with TRBD1. V trimming: 0 bases; J trimming: 5 bases; junction bases outside the gene matches: 4. The CDR3 consists of 15 residues. Germline CDR1 KGHSY, CDR2 FQNENV. CDR3 residues: CASSQSMGTGYGYTF. The CDR3 DNA is TGTGCCAGCAGCCAATCGATGGGGACAGGGTATGGCTACACCTTC.

This chain uses TRBV10-3 with TRBJ1-1, with 11 bases fitting TRBD1. With 6 bases clipped from V and 2 bases from J, the junction kept 5 bases outside the gene matches. This CDR3 spans 15 amino acids. The V gene's germline CDR1 is ENHRY and CDR2 SYGVKD. CDR3 sequence: CAISGDRGENTEAFF. CDR3 bases: TGTGCCATCAGCGGGGACAGGGGGGAAAACACTGAAGCTTTCTTT.

The chain links TRBV10-1 to TRBJ2-5, with D possibly matching TRBD1 (6 bases). This CDR3 has 13 residues. Trimming took 9 bases from V and 13 from J, leaving 24 bases between them. CDR1 and CDR2 from the germline V gene are WNHNN and SYGVQD (reference sequence). The CDR3 protein is CASFLTGIYELYF. The CDR3 DNA follows: TGCGCCAGTTTTTTGACAGGTATCTACGAGCTGTACTTC.

The chain combines TRBV9 with TRBJ1-1, with TRBD1 matching over 9 bases. CDR1 is SGDLS, CDR2 YYNGEE, per germline. The V segment lost 0 bases and the J segment 0 bases; nucleotides outside the gene matches: 3. This CDR3 contains 16 residues. CDR3 sequence (DNA): TGTGCCAGCAGCGTAGAACAGGGGGCTTTGAACACTGAAGCTTTCTTT. Amino acids: CASSVEQGALNTEAFF.

The chain joins TRBV11-3 to TRBJ2-3; 8 bases match TRBD2. Germline values: CDR1 SGHNT, CDR2 YENEEA. V gave up 5 bases and J gave up 6 bases; unmatched junction bases: 16. The CDR3 is 17 amino acids. CDR3 region: CASSPKSGRGGWDTQYF. In DNA form, the CDR3 reads TGTGCCAGCAGCCCGAAGAGCGGGAGAGGGGGATGGGATACGCAGTATTTT.

The CDR3 sequence: CASSDPSGTGYEQYF. The CDR3 nucleotides read TGTGCCAGCAGCGATCCATCCGGGACAGGGTACGAGCAGTACTTC. The chain is built from TRBV6-5 and TRBJ2-7, with 9 bases fitting TRBD1. CDR3 size: 15 residues. The germline V gene has CDR1 MNHEY and CDR2 SVGAGI. V shed 6 bases, J shed 4 bases, and the junction held 10 bases outside the gene matches.

The chain joins TRBV30 to TRBJ2-1; 9 bases are a match to TRBD2. The CDR3 is 15 amino acids. J gave up 6 bases and V 0 bases, and 6 bases lay outside the gene matches. Germline-derived CDR1 and CDR2 are GTSNPN and SVGIG (reference sequence). CDR3 amino acids: CAWSVLAGNFNEQFF. The CDR3 DNA reads TGTGCCTGGAGTGTACTAGCGGGCAACTTCAATGAGCAGTTCTTC.

V and J are TRBV6-5 and TRBJ2-5; 7 bases line up with TRBD1. The J call may be in error: the DNA end matches TRBJ2-7 better. The germline gives CDR1 MNHEY, CDR2 SVGAGI. CDR3 length equals 14 residues. The CDR3 DNA sequence: TGTGCCAGCACCCCGACAGGGACCCCCTACGAGCAGTACTTC. It yields the protein CASTPTGTPYEQYF.

V gene TRBV19 combines with J gene TRBJ2-6; 7 positions agree with TRBD2. Trimming cost V 3 bases and J 4 bases; bases outside gene matches: 3. This CDR3 comprises 15 residues. The germline CDR1 and CDR2 sequences are LNHDA and SQIVND (reference sequence). The CDR3 bases are TGTGCCAGTAGTATCGGGACTACGGGGGCCAACGTCCTGACTTTC. This gives the protein CASSIGTTGANVLTF.

The rearrangement uses TRBV7-2 and TRBJ1-3, with D maybe TRBD1 (6 bases). The germline CDR1 and CDR2 sequences are SGHTA and FQGNSA. Trimming took 5 bases from V and 7 from J, leaving 12 bases between them. CDR3 length: 13 amino acids. The CDR3 reads CASSRTQGNTIYF. CDR3 sequence (DNA): TGTGCCAGCAGCCGGACACAGGGCAACACCATATATTTT.

The genes are TRBV2 and TRBJ2-1; 11 bases fit TRBD1. The J segment lost 4 bases and the V segment lost 8 bases, leaving 1 base of the junction unmatched. This CDR3 has 13 residues. Germline V lookup: CDR1 SNHLY, CDR2 FYNNEI. The CDR3 DNA is TGTGCCAGCGGGACAGGGGGTTACAATGAGCAGTTCTTC. Its protein is CASGTGGYNEQFF. Full variable domain (outside the CDR3, taken from reference TRBV2 and TRBJ2-1): EPEVTQTPSHQVTQMGQEVILRCVPISNHLYFYWYRQILGQKVEFLVSFYNNEISEKSEIFDDQFSVERPDGSNFTLKIRSTKLEDSAMYFCASGTGGYNEQFFGPGTRLTVL.

The chain is built from TRBV13 and TRBJ2-1, with 8 bases fitting TRBD2. Unmatched junction bases numbered 14, after V lost 5 bases and J lost 8 bases. The CDR3 covers 16 residues. Per germline, CDR1 PRHDT and CDR2 FYEKMQ (reference sequence). Here the CDR3 reads CASSLRLAPGGDEQFF. The CDR3, as DNA: TGTGCCAGCAGCCTTCGACTAGCGCCTGGCGGGGATGAGCAGTTCTTC.

This rearrangement joins TRBV13 to TRBJ2-7; 7 bases align to TRBD2. CDR1 and CDR2 from the germline V gene are PRHDT and FYEKMQ (reference sequence). J gave up 5 bases and V 1 base, and 5 bases lay outside the gene matches. The CDR3 sequence is 14 residues long. CDR3 sequence: CASSLDSGFDEQYF. The DNA of the CDR3 is TGTGCCAGCAGCTTAGATAGCGGGTTTGACGAGCAGTACTTC.

This chain uses TRBV19 with TRBJ1-1; D remains ambiguous. Deletions cut 0 bases from V and 6 bases from J, with 14 bases between. This CDR3 region has 15 residues. Germline CDR1 is LNHDA and CDR2 is SQIVND (reference sequence). The DNA of the CDR3 is TGTGCCAGTAGTATAGATCTCAGGAGGTCGGCTGAAGCTTTCTTT. Translation: CASSIDLRRSAEAFF.

V and J are TRBV5-1 and TRBJ2-7; the D gene is possibly TRBD1 (5 bases). Trimming left V 3 bases short and J 3 bases short, with 13 bases between. CDR1 SGHRS and CDR2 YFSETQ come from the germline V gene. The CDR3 runs 14 residues. CDR3 amino acids: CASSYGQAVYEQYF. The CDR3 region has the DNA TGCGCCAGCAGCTATGGACAAGCCGTCTACGAGCAGTACTTC.